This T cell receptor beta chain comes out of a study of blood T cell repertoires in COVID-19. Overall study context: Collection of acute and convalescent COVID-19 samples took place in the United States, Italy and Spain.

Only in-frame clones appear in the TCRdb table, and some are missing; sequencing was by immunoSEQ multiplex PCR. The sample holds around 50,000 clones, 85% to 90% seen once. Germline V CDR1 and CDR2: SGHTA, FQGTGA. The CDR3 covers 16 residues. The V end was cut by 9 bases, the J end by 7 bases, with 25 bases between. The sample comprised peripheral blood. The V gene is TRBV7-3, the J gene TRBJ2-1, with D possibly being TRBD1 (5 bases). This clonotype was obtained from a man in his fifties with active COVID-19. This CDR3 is CARNTGPHLFPNEQFF. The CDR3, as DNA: TGTGCCAGGAATACAGGACCGCACCTATTTCCTAATGAGCAGTTCTTC.